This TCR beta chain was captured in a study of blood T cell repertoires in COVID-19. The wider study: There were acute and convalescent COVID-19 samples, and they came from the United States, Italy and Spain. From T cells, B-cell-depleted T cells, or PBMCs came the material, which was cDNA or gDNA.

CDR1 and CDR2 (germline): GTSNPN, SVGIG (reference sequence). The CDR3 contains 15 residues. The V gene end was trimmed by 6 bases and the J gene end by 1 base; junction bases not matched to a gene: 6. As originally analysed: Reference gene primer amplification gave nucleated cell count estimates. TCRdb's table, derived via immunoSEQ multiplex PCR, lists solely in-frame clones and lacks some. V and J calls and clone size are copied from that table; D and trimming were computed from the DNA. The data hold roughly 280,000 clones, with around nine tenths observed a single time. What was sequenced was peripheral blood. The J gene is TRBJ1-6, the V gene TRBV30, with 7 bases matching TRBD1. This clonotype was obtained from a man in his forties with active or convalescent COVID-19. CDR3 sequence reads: CACTQGLSYNSPLHF. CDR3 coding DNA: TGTGCCTGCACACAGGGGTTGTCCTATAATTCACCCCTCCACTTT.